The next 18 T cell receptor beta chains were all read from a single sample in a study of TIL therapy for anti-PD-1-resistant metastatic lung cancer. This was the immunoSEQ v3 assay. Sequencing was performed with immunoSEQ multiplex PCR; in TCRdb, only in-frame clones are kept and a portion is missing. The data hold 50,000 to 60,000 clones, with 71% observed a single time. Time point denoted: pre-treatment sample, taken before nivolumab and TIL therapy. Most excised metastases sampled were pleural nodules or supraclavicular lymph nodes. The source was tumor tissue, collected at baseline. These receptor sequences come from a person between 25 and 80 years old with non-small cell lung cancer.

The chain employs TRBV7-2 and TRBJ2-5; D is undetermined. Germline V gene sequence: CDR1 SGHTA, CDR2 FQGNSA. The V end lost 1 base, the J end lost 5 bases, and 14 bases lay between the germline ends. This CDR3 has 15 residues. In DNA, the CDR3 is TGTGCCAGCAGCTTAGTAGAAGCCCCCCTTGAGACCCAGTACTTC. It is translated as CASSLVEAPLETQYF. The entire variable domain, with the rest obtained from reference TRBV7-2 and TRBJ2-5, is as follows: GAGVSQSPSNKVTEKGKDVELRCDPISGHTALYWYRQSLGQGLEFLIYFQGNSAPDKSGLPSDRFSAERTGGSVSTLTIQRTQQEDSAVYLCASSLVEAPLETQYFGPGTRLLVL.

The V and J genes are TRBV6-5 and TRBJ2-7; the D is unclear. V dropped 5 bases and J dropped 1 base, with 9 bases sitting between them. Germline V lookup: CDR1 MNHEY, CDR2 SVGAGI. The CDR3 consists of 13 residues. CDR3 in DNA: TGTGCCAGCAGTCCCTCGGAGTCCTACGAGCAGTACTTC. Translation: CASSPSESYEQYF.

The chain recombines TRBV7-8 with TRBJ2-1; the D gene is possibly TRBD2 (6 bases). The germline V gene encodes CDR1 SGHVS and CDR2 FQNEAQ. This CDR3 comprises 14 residues. V dropped 1 base and J dropped 8 bases, with 12 bases sitting between them. CDR3 sequence reads: CASSLELKRDEQFF. As DNA, the CDR3 is TGTGCCAGCAGCTTAGAACTAAAGCGGGATGAGCAGTTCTTC.

This clone was seen just once. The chain is built from TRBV10-3 and TRBJ2-3; 8 nucleotides match TRBD2. The germline V gene has CDR1 ENHRY and CDR2 SYGVKD. The CDR3 consists of 15 residues. With V trimmed by 3 bases and J by 4 bases, 6 bases remained unmatched. The CDR3 region has the DNA TGTGCCATCAGTGACCCAGCGGGGGAGGCAGATACGCAGTATTTT. Translating it yields CAISDPAGEADTQYF.

Only one count was recorded for this clone. This rearrangement joins TRBV10-1 to TRBJ2-2; 8 nucleotides agree with TRBD1. The V and J ends lost 3 bases and 1 base, in that order; junction bases with no gene match: 10. This CDR3 is 18 amino acids long. Looked up from germline, CDR1 is WNHNN and CDR2 is SYGVQD (reference sequence). CDR3 amino acids: CASSEGWTGFGNTGELFF. CDR3 sequence (DNA): TGCGCCAGCAGTGAAGGTTGGACAGGGTTCGGGAACACCGGGGAGCTGTTTTTT.

As regards this clone: Germline is not matched at one junction end, which may reflect a read error. The chain joins TRBV11-3 to TRBJ1-1, with D tentatively TRBD1 (6 bases). CDR1 and CDR2 (germline): SGHNT, YENEEA. The CDR3 consists of 13 residues. The DNA of the CDR3 is TGTGCCAGCAGCTTAGATTATTCAGGGGAGAAGGTCTTT. Translation gives CASSLDYSGEKVF.

V usage is TRBV5-1 and J usage is TRBJ2-7; D ambiguous. Germline V gene data show CDR1 as SGHRS and CDR2 as YFSETQ. The CDR3 runs to 13 residues. V dropped 7 bases and J dropped 7 bases, with 18 bases sitting between them. CDR3 region: CASSKGPTGEQYF. The CDR3 nucleotides are TGCGCCAGCTCGAAAGGCCCCACGGGTGAGCAGTACTTC.

The table lists this clone with a few counts. The genes are TRBV5-4 and TRBJ2-1; weak D call: TRBD1 (6 bases). Trimming left V 0 bases short and J 9 bases short, with 16 bases between. CDR3 length equals 15 residues. Germline V gene sequence: CDR1 SGHNT, CDR2 YYREEE (reference sequence). This chain's CDR3 is CASSLVTRGRGEQFF. In DNA, the CDR3 is TGTGCCAGCAGCTTGGTGACGAGGGGGAGAGGTGAGCAGTTCTTC.

CDR3 nucleotides: TGTGCCAGCAGTTACGGGACCGTCTTAAGACTGTTTTTT. Residues: CASSYGTVLRLFF. This chain connects TRBV6-6 to TRBJ1-4; D is possibly TRBD1 (5 bases). CDR1 MNHNY and CDR2 SVGAGI come from the germline V gene (reference sequence). This CDR3 is 13 amino acids long. Trimming pared 2 bases from V and 13 bases from J, leaving 14 bases between.

The chain links TRBV5-1 to TRBJ2-5; 13 positions match TRBD2. This CDR3 is 15 amino acids long. V shed 5 bases and J 1 base; nucleotides not matched to a gene: 2. Looked up from germline, CDR1 is SGHRS and CDR2 is YFSETQ. In DNA, the CDR3 is TGCGCCAGCAGGGGACTAGCGGGACCCCAAGAGACCCAGTACTTC. It specifies CASRGLAGPQETQYF.

This clone has just a few counts. The chain is built from TRBV5-4 and TRBJ2-7, with TRBD2 identical over 10 bases. V lost 6 bases to trimming and J lost 4 bases; unmatched junction nucleotides: 7. Germline V gene lookup returns CDR1 SGHNT and CDR2 YYREEE (reference sequence). This CDR3 spans 14 amino acids. CDR3 sequence reads: CASTHSGGRYEQYF. The DNA for the CDR3 is TGTGCCAGCACCCATAGCGGGGGGAGATACGAGCAGTACTTC.

The chain recombines TRBV28 with TRBJ1-5; a possible D gene is TRBD1 (6 bases). This CDR3 contains 15 residues. Trimming took 6 bases from V and 6 from J, leaving 18 bases between them. Germline V gene data show CDR1 as MDHEN and CDR2 as SYDVKM. CDR3 sequence (DNA): TGTGCCAGCAGACAGGGACCAGCCCCCGTTCAGCCCCAGCATTTT. It specifies CASRQGPAPVQPQHF.

The V and J genes are TRBV7-9 and TRBJ2-2; 7 nucleotides match TRBD1. Per the germline V gene, CDR1 is SEHNR and CDR2 is FQNEAQ (reference sequence). V lost 7 bases and J lost 3; bases outside the gene matches: 8. The CDR3 extends over 15 amino acids. The DNA for the CDR3 is TGTGCCAGCATGCGGACAGGACTCTACACCGGGGAGCTGTTTTTT. Protein sequence: CASMRTGLYTGELFF.

This clone came up a few times. The rearrangement links TRBV19 to TRBJ2-7, with D perhaps TRBD1 (5 bases). The CDR3 contains 14 residues. The germline CDR1 and CDR2 sequences are LNHDA and SQIVND (reference sequence). Trimming removed 1 base from V and 3 bases from J, with 10 bases in between. The CDR3 spells CASSIAAGFYEQYF. Here the CDR3 DNA reads TGTGCCAGTAGTATAGCGGCAGGGTTCTACGAGCAGTACTTC.

The V and J genes are TRBV28 and TRBJ1-5, with TRBD1 matching over 7 bases. This CDR3 spans 15 amino acids. Losses at the gene ends were 5 bases for V and 7 bases for J; bases not matched to a gene: 11. Germline V gene data show CDR1 as MDHEN and CDR2 as SYDVKM. Here the CDR3 reads CASSGGTVIGQPQHF. CDR3 nucleotides: TGTGCCAGCAGTGGGGGGACAGTCATCGGGCAGCCCCAGCATTTT.

This chain joins TRBV20-1 and TRBJ2-1; unclear D gene. From germline, CDR1 is DFQATT and CDR2 SNEGSKA (reference sequence). V lost 6 bases and J lost 15, with 15 bases in between. The CDR3 has 10 amino acids. The CDR3 DNA is TGCAGTGCCCCTGGCCGAGACCGGTTCTTC. Its protein product is CSAPGRDRFF.

This clone is a singleton in its sample. The chain joins TRBV5-1 to TRBJ2-1; 7 bases line up with TRBD1. After removal of 1 base from V and 9 bases from J, the junction contained 7 bases not matched to a gene. The CDR3 has 14 amino acids. Looked up from germline, CDR1 is SGHRS and CDR2 is YFSETQ. This chain's CDR3 is CASSLLDRVGEQFF. CDR3 coding DNA: TGCGCCAGCAGCTTGCTCGACAGGGTAGGTGAGCAGTTCTTC.

The V gene is TRBV9, the J gene TRBJ2-1; no definite D call. V dropped 0 bases and J dropped 5 bases, with 3 bases sitting between them. The CDR3 is 12 amino acids. The germline V gene encodes CDR1 SGDLS and CDR2 YYNGEE. CDR3 in amino acids: CASSVGDNEQFF. The CDR3 region has the DNA TGTGCCAGCAGCGTAGGGGACAATGAGCAGTTCTTC.